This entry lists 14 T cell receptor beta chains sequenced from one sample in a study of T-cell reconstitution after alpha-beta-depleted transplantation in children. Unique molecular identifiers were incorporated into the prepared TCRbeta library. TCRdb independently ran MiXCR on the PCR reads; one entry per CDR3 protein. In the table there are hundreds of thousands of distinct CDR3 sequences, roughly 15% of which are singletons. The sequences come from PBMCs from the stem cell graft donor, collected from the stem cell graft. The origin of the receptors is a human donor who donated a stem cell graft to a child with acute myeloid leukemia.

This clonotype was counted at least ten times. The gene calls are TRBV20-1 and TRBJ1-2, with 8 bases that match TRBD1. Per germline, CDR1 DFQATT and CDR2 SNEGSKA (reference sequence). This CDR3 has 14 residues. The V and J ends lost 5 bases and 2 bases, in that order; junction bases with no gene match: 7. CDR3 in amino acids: CSAALTGGNYGYTF. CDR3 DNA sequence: TGCAGTGCTGCACTTACAGGGGGGAACTATGGCTACACCTTC.

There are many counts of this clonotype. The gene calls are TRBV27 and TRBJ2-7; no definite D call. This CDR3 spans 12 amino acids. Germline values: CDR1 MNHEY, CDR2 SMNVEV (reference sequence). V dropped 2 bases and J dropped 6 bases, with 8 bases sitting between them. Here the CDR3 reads CASSLTGREQYF. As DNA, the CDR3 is TGTGCCAGCAGTTTAACCGGGCGCGAGCAGTACTTC.

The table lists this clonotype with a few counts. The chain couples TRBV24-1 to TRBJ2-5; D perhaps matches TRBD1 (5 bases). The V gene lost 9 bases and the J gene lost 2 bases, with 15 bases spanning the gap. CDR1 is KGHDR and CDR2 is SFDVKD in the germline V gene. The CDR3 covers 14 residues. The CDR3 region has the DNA TGTGCCACCGCCCCAGGGTCCGGGCAAGAGACCCAGTACTTC. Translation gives CATAPGSGQETQYF.

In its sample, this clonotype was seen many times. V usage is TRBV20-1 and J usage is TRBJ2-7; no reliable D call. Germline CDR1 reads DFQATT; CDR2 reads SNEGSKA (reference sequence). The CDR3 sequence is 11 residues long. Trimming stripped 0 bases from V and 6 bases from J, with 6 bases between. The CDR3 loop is CSARDGVEQYF. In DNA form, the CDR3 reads TGCAGTGCTAGAGATGGGGTCGAGCAGTACTTC.

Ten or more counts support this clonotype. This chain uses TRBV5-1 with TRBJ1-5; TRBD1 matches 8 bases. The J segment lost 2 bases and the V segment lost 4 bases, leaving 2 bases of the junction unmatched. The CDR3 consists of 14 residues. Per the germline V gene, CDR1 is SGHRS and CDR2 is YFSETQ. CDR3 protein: CASSLTGGNQPQHF. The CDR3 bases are TGCGCCAGCAGCCTGACAGGGGGCAATCAGCCCCAGCATTTT.

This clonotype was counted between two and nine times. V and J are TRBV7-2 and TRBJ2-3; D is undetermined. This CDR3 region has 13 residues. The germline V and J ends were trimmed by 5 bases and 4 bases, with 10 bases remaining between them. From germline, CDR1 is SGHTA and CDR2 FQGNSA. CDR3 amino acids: CASSPTGSDTQYF. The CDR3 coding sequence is TGTGCCAGCAGCCCCACTGGCTCAGATACGCAGTATTTT.

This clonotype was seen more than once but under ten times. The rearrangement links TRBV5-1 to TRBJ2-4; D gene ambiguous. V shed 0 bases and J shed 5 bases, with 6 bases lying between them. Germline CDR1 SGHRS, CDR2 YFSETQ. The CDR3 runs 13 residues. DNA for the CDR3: TGCGCCAGCAGCTTGGAAGGCGAAAACATTCAGTACTTC. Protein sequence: CASSLEGENIQYF. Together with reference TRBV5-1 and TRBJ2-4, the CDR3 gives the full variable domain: KAGVTQTPRYLIKTRGQQVTLSCSPISGHRSVSWYQQTPGQGLQFLFEYFSETQRNKGNFPGRFSGRQFSNSRSEMNVSTLELGDSALYLCASSLEGENIQYFGAGTRLSVL.

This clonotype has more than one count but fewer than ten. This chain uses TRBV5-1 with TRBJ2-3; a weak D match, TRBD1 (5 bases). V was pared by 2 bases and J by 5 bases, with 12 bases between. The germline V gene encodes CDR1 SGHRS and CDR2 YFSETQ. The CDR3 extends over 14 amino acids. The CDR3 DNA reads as TGCGCCAGCAGCTTCTCGGACCAGGGAGATACGCAGTATTTT. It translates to CASSFSDQGDTQYF.

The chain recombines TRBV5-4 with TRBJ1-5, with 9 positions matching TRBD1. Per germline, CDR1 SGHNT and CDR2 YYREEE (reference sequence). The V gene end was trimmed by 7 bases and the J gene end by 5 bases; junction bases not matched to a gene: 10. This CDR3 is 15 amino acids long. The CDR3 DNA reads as TGTGCCAGCGGATTGTTGGACAGGGGCTATCAGCCCCAGCATTTT. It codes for CASGLLDRGYQPQHF.

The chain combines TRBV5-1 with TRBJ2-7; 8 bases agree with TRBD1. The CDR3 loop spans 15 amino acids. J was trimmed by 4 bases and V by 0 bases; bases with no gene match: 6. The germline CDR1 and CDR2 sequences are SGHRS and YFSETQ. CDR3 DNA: TGCGCCAGCAGCTTGGCTGCGACAGGGGATTACGAGCAGTACGTC. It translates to CASSLAATGDYEQYV.

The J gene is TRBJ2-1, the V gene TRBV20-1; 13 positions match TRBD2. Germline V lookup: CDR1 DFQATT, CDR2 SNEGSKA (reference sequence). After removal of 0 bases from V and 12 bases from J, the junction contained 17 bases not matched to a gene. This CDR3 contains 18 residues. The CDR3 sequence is CSARDGTSGGVGPQGQFF. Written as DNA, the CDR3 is TGCAGTGCTAGAGATGGCACTAGCGGGGGGGTGGGCCCCCAAGGGCAGTTCTTC.

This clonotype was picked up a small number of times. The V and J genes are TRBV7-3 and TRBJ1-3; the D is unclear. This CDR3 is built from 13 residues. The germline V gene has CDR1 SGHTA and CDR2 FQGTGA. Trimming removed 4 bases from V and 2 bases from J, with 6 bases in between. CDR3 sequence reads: CASSSSPGNTIYF. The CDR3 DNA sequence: TGTGCCAGCAGCTCCTCTCCTGGAAACACCATATATTTT.

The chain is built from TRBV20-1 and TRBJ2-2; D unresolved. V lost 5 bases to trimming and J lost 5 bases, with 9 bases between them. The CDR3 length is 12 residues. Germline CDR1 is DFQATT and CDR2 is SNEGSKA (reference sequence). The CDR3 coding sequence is TGCAGTGCTCCCGTGGGGACCGGGGAGCTGTTTTTT. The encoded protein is CSAPVGTGELFF.

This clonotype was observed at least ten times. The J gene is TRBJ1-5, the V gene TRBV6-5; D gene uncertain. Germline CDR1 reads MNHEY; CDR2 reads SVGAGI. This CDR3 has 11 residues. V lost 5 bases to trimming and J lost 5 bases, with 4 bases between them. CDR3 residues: CASSGDQPQHF. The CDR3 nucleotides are TGTGCCAGCAGTGGGGATCAGCCCCAGCATTTT.